There are many counts of the clone carrying this T cell receptor beta chain. Its matching antigen is unknown. The data were taken from a study of T-cell reconstitution after alpha-beta-depleted transplantation in children. Using unique molecular identifiers, the investigators prepared the TCRbeta library. One entry per CDR3 protein results from TCRdb running MiXCR on the PCR reads. The sample contains some 200,000 distinct CDR3 sequences, roughly 6.5% of which appear only once. Study-wide results and limits: Among T cells one year after transplant, newly produced cells accounted for most counts and diversity. After transplant, at about two months, alpha-beta T cells were reportedly derived from several hundred expanded graft clones. It was surviving recipient T cells and thymic progenitors that gave some patients high TCRbeta diversity at day 60.

With 0 bases clipped from V and 2 bases from J, the junction kept 7 bases outside the gene matches. This CDR3 region has 17 residues. The germline V gene has CDR1 LNHNV and CDR2 YYDKDF (reference sequence). This TCR came from a girl younger than two with combined immunodeficiency, due to receive a stem cell transplant. The material sequenced was PBMCs, taken before TCRalphabeta/CD19-depleted stem cell transplant. The V call is TRBV15, the J call TRBJ2-1; 7 bases are a match to TRBD1. The CDR3 sequence is CATSRDPKGAAYNEQFF. In nucleotides, the CDR3 is TGTGCCACCAGCAGAGATCCTAAGGGGGCCGCCTACAATGAGCAGTTCTTC.